A selection of T cell receptor beta chains follows, all from one sample in a study of blood T cell repertoires in COVID-19. Assay used: immunoSEQ multiplex PCR; TCRdb lists only in-frame clones, some missing. Of a few hundred thousand clones in the sample, 70% to 90% were seen once. The specimen was PBMCs or T cells enriched from blood (not recorded which). These TCRs come from a woman in her sixties who had recovered from COVID-19. CDR3s include the opening cysteine and the closing phenylalanine or tryptophan. Fields, in order: J gene, V gene, clone size, D gene, CDR3 DNA, CDR3 protein. The D gene is left open where the match is weak. Size tells how often a clone was seen (once, few, many) or the class of an expanded clone, and some rows leave it out.

TRBJ1-3 | TRBV5-6 | . | . | TGTGCCAGCAGCTTGGGTAGTGGAAACACCATATATTTT | CASSLGSGNTIYF
TRBJ2-5 | TRBV11-2 | . | TRBD2 | TGTGCCAGCAGCAAAGCTCCGCGACTAGCGGGGGGCCGAGAGACCCAGTACTTC | CASSKAPRLAGGRETQYF
TRBJ1-1 | TRBV6-4 | . | . | TGTGCCAGCAGTGACCCAGGACTGGGGACTGAAGCTTTCTTT | CASSDPGLGTEAFF
TRBJ1-1 | TRBV10-3 | . | TRBD1 | TGTGCCACGCAGAGGGACAGAGGCGAAACTGAAGCTTTCTTT | CATQRDRGETEAFF
TRBJ2-1 | TRBV6-4 | . | TRBD1 | TGTGCCAGCAGAGGCTATGACAGGGGGATCTACAATGAGCAGTTCTTC | CASRGYDRGIYNEQFF
TRBJ1-5 | TRBV3-1/TRBV3-2 | . | . | TGTGCCAGCAGCCAAGGTACAGGCCCGAATCAGCCCCAGCATTTT | CASSQGTGPNQPQHF
TRBJ1-5 | TRBV5-6 | . | TRBD1 | TGTGCCAGCAGCTTGGCCGAAGATCCCTGGACAGGCCGTAATCAGCCCCAGCATTTT | CASSLAEDPWTGRNQPQHF
TRBJ1-5 | TRBV6-4 | . | . | TGTGCCAGCAGTGCAGGGGAAAATCAGCCCCAGCATTTT | CASSAGENQPQHF
TRBJ1-6 | TRBV19 | . | . | TGTGCCGCCCGGCCAGGGTATAATTCACCCCTCCACTTT | CAARPGYNSPLHF
TRBJ1-5 | TRBV15 | . | . | TGTGCCACCAGCACCGGCAAGACTGGAAATCAGCCCCAGCATTTT | CATSTGKTGNQPQHF
TRBJ2-3 | TRBV5-1 | . | . | TGCGCCAGCAGCTTCCTAGCAGCCACAGATACGCAGTATTTT | CASSFLAATDTQYF
TRBJ2-1 | TRBV5-1 | . | TRBD1 | TGCGCCAGCAGCTTGTGGACAGGGGGCCACTACAATGAGCAGTTCTTC | CASSLWTGGHYNEQFF
TRBJ1-1 | TRBV5-1 | . | TRBD1 | TGCGCCAGCAGCCCGGGACAGACGAACACTGAAGCTTTCTTT | CASSPGQTNTEAFF
TRBJ1-1 | TRBV7-9 | . | . | TGTGCCAGCAGCTTACAGGGTGGAGTAGGCACTGAAGCTTTCTTT | CASSLQGGVGTEAFF
TRBJ1-3 | TRBV19 | . | . | TGTGCCAGTACCAAATCGAGAGAGGGAAACACCATATATTTT | CASTKSREGNTIYF
TRBJ1-2 | TRBV12-3/TRBV12-4 | . | . | TGTGCCAGCAGTCTGGGCCTTCGGGGCTACACCTTC | CASSLGLRGYTF
TRBJ1-1 | TRBV15 | . | TRBD1 | TGTGCCACCAGCAGGGACAGGGGGGGACGTAACACTGAAGCTTTCTTT | CATSRDRGGRNTEAFF
TRBJ1-1 | TRBV6-1 | . | . | TGTGCCAGCAGTGAAGGTCCGAGGAACACTGAAGCTTTCTTT | CASSEGPRNTEAFF
TRBJ1-1 | TRBV11-2 | . | . | TGTGCCAGCAGCTTAGTACCAGGGAACACTGAAGCTTTCTTT | CASSLVPGNTEAFF
TRBJ2-3 | TRBV5-4 | . | . | TGTGCCAGCAGCTTGGGGGGGCGGCAGTATTTT | CASSLGGRQYF
TRBJ2-3 | TRBV4-2 | . | TRBD2 | TGTGCCAGCGTCAAGGGAGCGGGGGACCCAGATACGCAGTATTTT | CASVKGAGDPDTQYF
TRBJ1-1 | TRBV4-1 | . | . | TGCGCCAGCAGAAGTTACAGGGTCACTGAAGCTTTCTTT | CASRSYRVTEAFF
TRBJ1-2 | TRBV6-5 | . | . | TGTGCCAGCAGTCAGCGGCGGACAGTTGGCTACACCTTC | CASSQRRTVGYTF
TRBJ1-4 | TRBV27 | . | . | TGTGCCAGCAGTTTAGCAGGGCTGACTAATGAAAAACTGTTTTTT | CASSLAGLTNEKLFF
TRBJ1-5 | TRBV24-1 | . | . | TGTGCCACCAGTGCCCGGGATGGGCAGCCCCAGCATTTT | CATSARDGQPQHF
TRBJ2-5 | TRBV19 | . | TRBD2 | TGTGCCAGTAGCCAACTAGCGACTCAAGAGACCCAGTACTTC | CASSQLATQETQYF
TRBJ2-7 | TRBV7-9 | . | . | TGTGCCAGCAGCCCGGGGGGCCCTGCTTCCTACGAGCAGTACTTC | CASSPGGPASYEQYF
TRBJ2-5 | TRBV29-1 | . | . | TGCAGCGTTGAAGTCCCCCCTAGAGGGGAGACCCAGTACTTC | CSVEVPPRGETQYF
TRBJ1-5 | TRBV5-1 | few | . | TGCGCCAGCAGCTTGGGGGGGGACAATCAGCCCCAGCATTTT | CASSLGGDNQPQHF
TRBJ2-3 | TRBV9 | . | TRBD2 | TGTGCCAGCAGCGTAGGGACTAGCGGGGGCCTCACAGATACGCAGTATTTT | CASSVGTSGGLTDTQYF
TRBJ1-4 | TRBV4-1 | . | . | TGCGCCAGCAGCCAAGGTCCGGGGGGAGAAAAACTGTTTTTT | CASSQGPGGEKLFF
TRBJ1-1 | TRBV27 | . | . | TGTGCCAGCAGTTTCAGCGCTGGGAACACTGAAGCTTTCTTT | CASSFSAGNTEAFF
TRBJ2-2 | TRBV5-1 | . | TRBD2 | TGCGCCAGCAGCGGTACTAGCGGGGGATCAGCCGGGGAGCTGTTTTTT | CASSGTSGGSAGELFF
TRBJ1-2 | TRBV29-1 | . | TRBD1 | TGCAGCGATCTGGACAGGGACTCCTTGTATGGCTACACCTTC | CSDLDRDSLYGYTF
TRBJ2-3 | TRBV5-1 | once | . | TGCGCCAGCAGGCCGCGGGACCAGCACACAGATACGCAGTATTTT | CASRPRDQHTDTQYF
TRBJ1-1 | TRBV6-5 | . | . | TGTGCCAGCAGTTACGGAGGAGTAATGAACACTGAAGCTTTCTTT | CASSYGGVMNTEAFF
TRBJ2-3 | TRBV5-1 | . | TRBD1 | TGCGCCAGCAGCTTGAGAGCCGGCAGGGGGAAAGATACGCAGTATTTT | CASSLRAGRGKDTQYF
TRBJ2-7 | TRBV28 | once | . | TGTGCCAGCAGTTTGGAGGGACTTATCTACGAGCAGTACTTC | CASSLEGLIYEQYF
TRBJ2-7 | TRBV2 | . | TRBD2 | TGTGCCAGCAGTAAACCGAGCGGGGGGGCCTACGAGCAGTACTTC | CASSKPSGGAYEQYF
TRBJ1-5 | TRBV14 | . | TRBD1 | TGTGCCAGCAGCCAAGAGGGTGGTAGCAAGGGGGCGGATCAGCCCCAGCATTTT | CASSQEGGSKGADQPQHF
TRBJ1-5 | TRBV5-1 | . | . | TGCGCCAGCAGCTTGGATAGTTATAGCAATCAGCCCCAGCATTTT | CASSLDSYSNQPQHF
TRBJ2-7 | TRBV7-9 | . | . | TGTGCCAGCAGCTTCGAACAGGGCTTCGAGCAGTACTTC | CASSFEQGFEQYF
TRBJ2-5 | TRBV3-1/TRBV3-2 | . | . | TGTGCCAGCAGCCAAGATCTGTTTCGGGAGACCCAGTACTTC | CASSQDLFRETQYF
TRBJ2-2 | TRBV28 | . | . | TGTGCCAGCAGTCCCACGATAGGGGGGGTGGCGGAGCTGTTTTTT | CASSPTIGGVAELFF
TRBJ1-1 | TRBV12-3/TRBV12-4 | . | . | TGTGCCAGCAGTTTTAACCAGGGAAGAAAAGCTTTCTTT | CASSFNQGRKAFF
TRBJ1-5 | TRBV6-4 | . | . | TGTGCCAGCAGTGCCGAGGGAGGCGGGGCCCAGCATTTT | CASSAEGGGAQHF
TRBJ1-3 | TRBV10-3 | . | . | TGTGCCATCAGTGAGACAAATTCTGGAAACACCATATATTTT | CAISETNSGNTIYF
TRBJ2-3 | TRBV4-1 | . | TRBD2 | TGCGCCAGCAGCCAAGACCGCACTAGCGGTAACACAGATACGCAGTATTTT | CASSQDRTSGNTDTQYF
TRBJ2-1 | TRBV7-8 | . | TRBD2 | TGTGCCAGCAGCTTACTGCTAGCGGGGGGGTCCTACAATGAGCAGTTCTTC | CASSLLLAGGSYNEQFF
TRBJ1-1 | TRBV7-2 | . | . | TGTGCCAGCCGTTCGCTTGGAGAGGGAAGATTTTCTGAAGCTTTCTTT | CASRSLGEGRFSEAFF
TRBJ1-3 | TRBV7-2 | . | . | TGTGCCAGCAGCTTAGCGCGGAGAGGCACCATCTCTGGAAACACCATATATTTT | CASSLARRGTISGNTIYF
TRBJ2-4 | TRBV3-1/TRBV3-2 | . | TRBD1 | TGTGCCAGCAGCCAAGCAGGGGGAGACATTCAGTACTTC | CASSQAGGDIQYF
TRBJ1-2 | TRBV12-3/TRBV12-4 | . | TRBD1 | TGTGCCAGCAGTATCCGGGACAGGGGTGGCTACACCTTC | CASSIRDRGGYTF